This T cell receptor (beta chain) was sequenced for a study of blood T cell repertoires in COVID-19. As for the study in general: Specimens from acute and convalescent COVID-19 originated in the United States, Italy and Spain. The analysed material was cDNA or gDNA that came from T cells, B-cell-depleted T cells, or PBMCs.

This clone came up once. Per the original data handling: Reference gene primer amplification gave nucleated cell count estimates. The method was immunoSEQ multiplex PCR; TCRdb's version includes in-frame clones alone and lacks a portion of them. The DNA gave D and trimming, while V, J and clone size come from that table. The table lists 25,000 to 40,000 clones, about nine tenths of them singletons. The V gene end was trimmed by 5 bases and the J gene end by 10 bases; junction bases not matched to a gene: 12. The germline CDR1 and CDR2 sequences are SNHLY and FYNNEI. The CDR3 loop spans 16 amino acids.

The sequenced material came from peripheral blood. The TCR originated in a human donor with active COVID-19. The donor label of this sample is uncertain. This rearrangement joins TRBV2 to TRBJ1-6, with 9 bases identical to TRBD1. The CDR3 nucleotides read TGTGCCAGCAGTCTTGATCTGACAGGGGGTAAATCACCCCTCCACTTT. As protein: CASSLDLTGGKSPLHF.